This TCR beta chain originates from a study of technical replicates of blood from a handful of donors. Using immunoSEQ multiplex PCR, the repertoire was profiled, and TCRdb retains in-frame clones only, with some absent. The sample lists around 67,000 clones; around 88% were seen once. Specimen: PBMCs. The clonotype originates from a human donor in good health. Some clones in this sample may be carry-over from other donors' samples.

The CDR3 loop is CASSKPGQGIHEQYF. The CDR3 coding sequence is TGTGCCAGCAGCAAGCCGGGACAGGGGATCCACGAGCAGTACTTC. The J gene is TRBJ2-7, the V gene TRBV21-1; TRBD1 is the table's D call and was not checked against the DNA. TRBV21-1 counts as a pseudogene. This CDR3 spans 15 amino acids.